This note documents a single TCR beta chain sequence. This sample was included in a study of T cell changes during pregnancy in multiple sclerosis. The table came from immunoSEQ multiplex PCR; TCRdb's copy has only in-frame clones and leaves some out. The table shows 50,000 to 70,000 clones, with 90% to 95% occurring only once. The germline V and J ends were trimmed by 4 bases and 5 bases, with 15 bases remaining between them. Germline CDR1 reads SGHDN; CDR2 reads FVKESK. The CDR3 extends over 15 amino acids. The sample in question was peripheral blood, obtained after pregnancy. The source is a female donor with multiple sclerosis, enrolled in a pregnancy study. The genes are TRBV14 and TRBJ2-1; D might be TRBD2 (7 bases). The CDR3: CASSRGGLLNNEQFF. CDR3 nucleotides: TGTGCCAGCAGCCGAGGGGGACTACTAAACAATGAGCAGTTCTTC.